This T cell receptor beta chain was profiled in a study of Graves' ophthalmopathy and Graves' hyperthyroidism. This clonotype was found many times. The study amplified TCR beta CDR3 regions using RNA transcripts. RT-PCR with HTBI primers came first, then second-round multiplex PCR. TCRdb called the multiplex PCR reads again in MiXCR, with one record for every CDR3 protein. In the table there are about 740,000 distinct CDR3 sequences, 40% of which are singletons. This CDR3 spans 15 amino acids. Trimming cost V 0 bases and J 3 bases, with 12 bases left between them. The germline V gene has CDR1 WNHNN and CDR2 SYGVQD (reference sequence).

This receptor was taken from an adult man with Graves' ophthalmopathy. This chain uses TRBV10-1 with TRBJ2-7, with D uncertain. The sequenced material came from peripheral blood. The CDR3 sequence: CASSESILGGYEQYF. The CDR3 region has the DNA TGCGCCAGCAGTGAGTCGATCTTGGGCGGCTACGAGCAGTACTTC.